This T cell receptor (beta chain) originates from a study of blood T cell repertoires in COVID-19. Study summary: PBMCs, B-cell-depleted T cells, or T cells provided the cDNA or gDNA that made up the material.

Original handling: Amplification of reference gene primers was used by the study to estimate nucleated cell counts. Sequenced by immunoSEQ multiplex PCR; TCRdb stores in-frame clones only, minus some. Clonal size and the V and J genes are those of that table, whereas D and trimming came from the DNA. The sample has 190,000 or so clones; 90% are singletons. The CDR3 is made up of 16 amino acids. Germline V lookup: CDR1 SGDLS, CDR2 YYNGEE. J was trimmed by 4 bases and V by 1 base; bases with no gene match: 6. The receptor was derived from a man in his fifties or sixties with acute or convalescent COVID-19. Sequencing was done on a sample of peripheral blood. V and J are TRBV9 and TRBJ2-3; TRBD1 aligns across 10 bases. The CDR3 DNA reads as TGTGCCAGCAGCGTATCGGGACAGGGGAGCTCAGATACGCAGTATTTT. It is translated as CASSVSGQGSSDTQYF.